Listed here is a single T cell receptor (beta chain). The sample originates from a study of tumor-infiltrating lymphocytes in oesophageal squamous cell carcinoma. Germline V CDR1 and CDR2: MNHNS, SASEGT. This CDR3 comprises 13 residues. V was clipped by 6 bases and J by 5 bases; unmatched bases: 0. TCRdb fed the PCR reads into MiXCR, producing one record per CDR3 protein. The repertoire holds around 15,000 distinct CDR3 sequences, with over 50% as singletons. The sequence came from a female donor with esophageal squamous cell carcinoma. The V call is TRBV6-1, the J call TRBJ2-3; 12 nucleotides line up with TRBD2. Sample: esophageal tumor tissue. This chain's CDR3 is CASRTSGGDTQYF. CDR3 in DNA: TGTGCCAGCAGGACTAGCGGGGGAGATACGCAGTATTTT.